The next 26 T cell receptor beta chains were all read from a single sample in a study of T cell responses to AZD1222 COVID-19 vaccine. Clones were sequenced by immunoSEQ multiplex PCR, and TCRdb holds only the in-frame ones, with some missing. This sample has under 200,000 clones, with around 85% found just once. The material was peripheral blood, obtained 28 days after the second AZD1222 dose. The receptors derive from an adult who received the AZD1222 COVID-19 vaccine.

This rearrangement joins TRBV5-4 to TRBJ2-7; 12 bases are a match to TRBD1. J was trimmed by 4 bases and V by 2 bases; bases with no gene match: 4. CDR3 length equals 15 residues. Germline V gene sequence: CDR1 SGHNT, CDR2 YYREEE (reference sequence). The CDR3 protein is CASSFPGQGAYEQYF. The CDR3, as DNA: TGTGCCAGCAGCTTCCCGGGACAGGGGGCTTACGAGCAGTACTTC.

This rearrangement joins TRBV3-1 (or the pseudogene TRBV3-2) to TRBJ2-5; TRBD1 matches at 9 bases. Germline lookup yields CDR1 LGHDT and CDR2 YNNKEL (reference sequence). J gave up 2 bases and V 1 base, and 5 bases lay outside the gene matches. The CDR3 has 16 residues. CDR3 protein: CASSQGRDRVQETQYF. In nucleotides, the CDR3 is TGTGCCAGCAGCCAAGGCAGGGACAGGGTGCAAGAGACCCAGTACTTC.

V and J are TRBV19 and TRBJ2-7; TRBD1 agrees at 11 bases. The germline CDR1 and CDR2 sequences are LNHDA and SQIVND (reference sequence). This CDR3 is built from 14 residues. With V trimmed by 8 bases and J by 1 base, 4 bases remained unmatched. CDR3 in DNA: TGTGCCAGTCGGGGACAGGGGGGGTCCTACGAGCAGTACTTC. The encoded protein is CASRGQGGSYEQYF.

The J gene is TRBJ2-3, the V gene TRBV6-1; the D gene could be TRBD1 or TRBD2 (5 bases each). Germline V gene sequence: CDR1 MNHNS, CDR2 SASEGT. Trimming shortened V by 2 bases and J by 0 bases, and 15 bases separated the two germline ends. The CDR3 spans 17 residues. Here the CDR3 reads CASSEWGLVDSTDTQYF. The CDR3 coding sequence is TGTGCCAGCAGTGAATGGGGGTTGGTGGATAGCACAGATACGCAGTATTTT.

The rearrangement uses TRBV5-1 and TRBJ2-7; unclear D gene. Germline V gene lookup returns CDR1 SGHRS and CDR2 YFSETQ. This CDR3 region has 13 residues. V was cut by 0 bases and J by 1 base, with 5 bases left in between. Here the CDR3 DNA reads TGCGCCAGCAGCTTGGCCGCTTCCTACGAGCAGTACTTC. Translating gives CASSLAASYEQYF.

V is TRBV30 and J is TRBJ1-5, with a weak D call TRBD1 (6 bases). There are 14 residues in the CDR3. CDR1 and CDR2 from the germline V gene are GTSNPN and SVGIG (reference sequence). V was shortened by 1 base and J by 4 bases, with 11 bases between the two germline ends. CDR3 residues: CAWSGQGRNQPQHF. CDR3 nucleotide sequence: TGTGCCTGGAGTGGTCAGGGGAGGAATCAGCCCCAGCATTTT.

The gene calls are TRBV15 and TRBJ1-5; D gene unclear. The germline V and J ends were trimmed by 5 bases and 5 bases, with 10 bases remaining between them. Germline V gene lookup returns CDR1 LNHNV and CDR2 YYDKDF (reference sequence). This CDR3 is 13 amino acids long. CDR3 in amino acids: CATSPRRDQPQHF. CDR3 bases: TGTGCCACCAGCCCCCGACGAGATCAGCCCCAGCATTTT.

V gene TRBV5-3 combines with J gene TRBJ2-7; D possibly matches TRBD1 or TRBD2 (6 bases each). TRBV5-3 is given ORF status, its function remaining uncertain. The CDR3 totals 13 residues. The V gene lost 0 bases and the J gene lost 7 bases, with 11 bases spanning the gap. The DNA for the CDR3 is TGTGCCAGAAGCTTGGTAGCGGACAGAGAGCAGTACTTC. Translated: CARSLVADREQYF.

V and J are TRBV4-2 and TRBJ1-6, with TRBD1 matching over 7 bases. Trimming removed 3 bases from V and 8 bases from J; junction bases left unmatched: 10. The CDR3 is 16 amino acids. Germline V CDR1 and CDR2: LGHNA, YNFKEQ. CDR3 sequence: CASSHHPGGIDSPLHF. In DNA, the CDR3 is TGTGCCAGCAGCCACCACCCAGGGGGAATCGATTCACCCCTCCACTTT.

V gene TRBV7-2 combines with J gene TRBJ2-7; 11 bases agree with TRBD2. CDR3 length: 15 amino acids. Germline loops: CDR1 SGHTA, CDR2 FQGNSA. The V gene end was trimmed by 1 base and the J gene end by 4 bases; junction bases not matched to a gene: 3. The CDR3 region has the DNA TGTGCCAGCAGCTTAGGACTAGCGGGAACTTACGAGCAGTACTTC. As protein: CASSLGLAGTYEQYF.

This clone was found once. V and J are TRBV5-1 and TRBJ1-4; maybe TRBD1 (6 bases). Trimming removed 3 bases at V and 7 bases at J, with 16 bases between. Per the germline V gene, CDR1 is SGHRS and CDR2 is YFSETQ. The CDR3 covers 15 residues. CDR3 region: CASSSNPGAAEKLFF. CDR3 nucleotide sequence: TGCGCCAGCAGCTCGAACCCGGGGGCAGCTGAAAAACTGTTTTTT.

The chain combines TRBV3-1 (or the pseudogene TRBV3-2) with TRBJ2-5; TRBD1 is a possible D gene (5 bases). The V gene's germline CDR1 is LGHDT and CDR2 YNNKEL (reference sequence). Trimming stripped 2 bases from V and 1 base from J, with 11 bases between. This CDR3 is 15 amino acids long. The CDR3 spells CASSQFAGPQETQYF. The CDR3, as DNA: TGTGCCAGCAGCCAATTTGCAGGGCCCCAAGAGACCCAGTACTTC.

The chain is built from TRBV10-3 and TRBJ2-7, with 10 bases that match TRBD1. The CDR3 is 14 amino acids. Trimming cost V 2 bases and J 2 bases; bases outside gene matches: 0. Germline CDR1 is ENHRY and CDR2 is SYGVKD. As DNA, the CDR3 is TGTGCCATCAGTGAGGGACAGGGGGCCTACGAGCAGTACTTC. Translation: CAISEGQGAYEQYF.

V and J are TRBV4-1 and TRBJ2-1; TRBD2 aligns across 10 bases. V was pared by 5 bases and J by 4 bases, with 5 bases of the junction left unmatched. The CDR3 has 15 residues. The germline V gene encodes CDR1 MGHRA and CDR2 YSYEKL. CDR3 loop: CASSGSGGPYNEQFF. In DNA, the CDR3 is TGCGCCAGCAGCGGTAGCGGGGGGCCTTACAATGAGCAGTTCTTC.

V gene TRBV4-2 combines with J gene TRBJ1-4; D call uncertain. The CDR3 loop spans 19 amino acids. Germline V gives CDR1 LGHNA, CDR2 YNFKEQ. V gave up 6 bases and J gave up 5 bases, with 28 bases separating them. The CDR3 region is CASRGFLGDKALSNEKLFF. In nucleotides, the CDR3 is TGTGCCAGCAGGGGCTTTCTGGGAGACAAAGCCCTCTCAAATGAAAAACTGTTTTTT.

This chain uses TRBV14 with TRBJ2-3; TRBD2 aligns across 8 bases. V dropped 4 bases and J dropped 2; count of bases not matched to a gene: 5. Germline CDR1 reads SGHDN; CDR2 reads FVKESK. CDR3 length: 15 amino acids. The CDR3 loop is CASSPGGLLTDTQYF. The CDR3 bases are TGTGCCAGCAGCCCGGGGGGGCTACTCACAGATACGCAGTATTTT.

This clone occurred once. The V gene is TRBV4-2, the J gene TRBJ2-2; D ambiguous. From germline, CDR1 is LGHNA and CDR2 YNFKEQ. The CDR3 has 12 residues. Trimming left V 2 bases short and J 7 bases short, with 5 bases between. This chain's CDR3 is CASSQSRGELFF. Here the CDR3 DNA reads TGTGCCAGCAGCCAAAGCCGCGGGGAGCTGTTTTTT.

A note on this clone: Within the sample, other DNA sequences also encode this same CDR3. V and J are TRBV18 and TRBJ1-5, with a tentative D call TRBD1 (5 bases). The V and J ends lost 3 bases and 1 base respectively, with 7 bases between them. This CDR3 has 14 amino acids. Germline V gives CDR1 KGHSH, CDR2 LQKENI. The CDR3 nucleotides are TGTGCCAGCTCACCGGGACGGAGCAATCAGCCCCAGCATTTT. Translation: CASSPGRSNQPQHF.

The chain combines TRBV5-1 with TRBJ2-1; 15 bases fit TRBD2. Germline CDR1 reads SGHRS; CDR2 reads YFSETQ. Trimming removed 0 bases from V and 8 bases from J; junction bases left unmatched: 3. This CDR3 is 16 amino acids long. The CDR3 region is CASSLGTSGGADEQFF. The CDR3 DNA follows: TGCGCCAGCAGCTTGGGGACTAGCGGGGGGGCCGATGAGCAGTTCTTC.

The chain couples TRBV2 to TRBJ1-2, with 7 nucleotides matching TRBD1. This CDR3 comprises 14 residues. Trimming removed 7 bases from V and 1 base from J; junction bases left unmatched: 6. From germline, CDR1 is SNHLY and CDR2 FYNNEI. The CDR3 here is CASMGTVLNYGYTF. Here the CDR3 DNA reads TGTGCCAGCATGGGGACAGTCCTTAACTATGGCTACACCTTC.

J is TRBJ1-5 and V is TRBV7-2; D perhaps matches TRBD1 (6 bases). CDR1 and CDR2 (germline): SGHTA, FQGNSA. The CDR3 contains 14 residues. Trimming stripped 6 bases from V and 8 bases from J, with 17 bases between. CDR3 nucleotide sequence: TGTGCCAGCAGGCCTGTCGGGGGCTGGGAGCCCCAGCATTTT. This sequence encodes CASRPVGGWEPQHF.

CDR3 nucleotide sequence: TGTGCCAGCAGCCCATACACTGAAGCTTTCTTT. Translation gives CASSPYTEAFF. V is TRBV7-9 and J is TRBJ1-1; D gene ambiguous. Looked up from germline, CDR1 is SEHNR and CDR2 is FQNEAQ (reference sequence). The V and J ends lost 5 bases and 3 bases respectively, with 4 bases between them. The CDR3 covers 11 residues. Complete variable domain (other parts from reference TRBV7-9 and TRBJ1-1): DTGVSQNPRHKITKRGQNVTFRCDPISEHNRLYWYRQTLGQGPEFLTYFQNEAQLEKSRLLSDRFSAERPKGSFSTLEIQRTEQGDSAMYLCASSPYTEAFFGQGTRLTVV.

This chain uses TRBV12-3 or TRBV12-4 with TRBJ1-6; D is perhaps TRBD1 (5 bases). The CDR3 extends over 12 amino acids. Trimming shortened V by 2 bases and J by 14 bases, and 10 bases separated the two germline ends. The CDR3 loop reads CASSLWGGALHF. CDR3 nucleotide sequence: TGTGCCAGCAGTTTATGGGGCGGGGCCCTCCACTTT.

CDR3 sequence: CSVRSGTSGGDTQYF. The CDR3, as DNA: TGCAGCGTCAGAAGCGGGACTAGCGGGGGTGATACGCAGTATTTT. The chain combines TRBV29-1 with TRBJ2-3; 14 bases map to TRBD2. V trimming: 6 bases; J trimming: 6 bases; junction bases outside the gene matches: 8. CDR1 is SQVTM and CDR2 is ANQGSEA in the germline V gene. The CDR3 is 15 amino acids.

V usage is TRBV19 and J usage is TRBJ1-6; D is perhaps TRBD1 (5 bases). Germline V gene sequence: CDR1 LNHDA, CDR2 SQIVND (reference sequence). With 7 bases removed from V and 10 bases from J, the gap between germline ends came to 17 bases. The CDR3 spans 14 residues. CDR3 residues: CASTPFAGRSPLHF. The CDR3 nucleotides are TGTGCCAGTACTCCGTTCGCAGGGAGATCACCCCTCCACTTT.

This chain joins TRBV18 and TRBJ1-1; D is unclear. Trimming cost V 0 bases and J 3 bases, with 11 bases left between them. From germline, CDR1 is KGHSH and CDR2 LQKENI. This CDR3 has 15 residues. CDR3 DNA sequence: TGTGCCAGCTCACCACCGGGAGGGTGGTACACTGAAGCTTTCTTT. Protein product: CASSPPGGWYTEAFF.